This T cell receptor beta chain was identified during a study of sequential checkpoint blockade in melanoma. For the study at large: Arm A got nivolumab then ipilimumab; arm B the reverse, 1:1.

Profiling relied on immunoSEQ multiplex PCR, and the TCRdb table lists in-frame clones only, not all of them. The sample lists roughly 2,300 clones, about a sixth seen once, with 15% to 20% in the top ten. Treatment: randomized to nivolumab then ipilimumab (arm A) or the reverse (arm B). This clone showed up many times. The length of the CDR3 is 16 residues. V shed 6 bases and J shed 4 bases, with 19 bases lying between them. The receptor's source is a human donor with melanoma. The J gene is TRBJ1-5, the V gene TRBV23-1; weak D call: TRBD1 (5 bases). TRBV23-1 is recorded as an ORF, its role being uncertain. This specimen was tumor tissue (inferred from file names), taken from a patient given nivolumab and ipilimumab in sequence. This CDR3 is CASSQDLGDGNQPQHF. The CDR3, as DNA: TGCGCCAGCAGCCAAGATCTTGGGGACGGGAATCAGCCCCAGCATTTT.